The next 22 T cell receptor beta chains were all read from a single sample in a study of metastatic and nonmetastatic thyroid tumors. TCRdb reanalyzed the PCR reads with MiXCR. The table shows about 40,000 clones, with roughly 16% occurring only once. Ahead of thyroid surgery, no patient had received treatment of any kind. Sequencing input: blood. The receptors were sampled from a female donor with papillary thyroid cancer or a benign thyroid nodule (not recorded which). Some clones in this sample may be carry-over from other donors' samples.

Turning to this clone: This likely comes from a read error, as the CDR3 has no conserved phenylalanine or tryptophan at its end. This chain uses TRBV15 with TRBJ1-1; D possibly corresponds to TRBD1 (6 bases). The CDR3 extends over 16 amino acids. CDR1 and CDR2 (germline): LNHNV, YYDKDF (reference sequence). The CDR3 DNA sequence: TGTGTCACCAGCAGGGAGGCCTGGGGGCTGAACACTGAAGCTTTCATT. It translates to CVTSREAWGLNTEAFI.

This clone is medium-sized in the sample. This chain connects TRBV19 to TRBJ2-3, with a weak D call TRBD1 (5 bases). Germline V gene lookup returns CDR1 LNHDA and CDR2 SQIVND (reference sequence). This CDR3 contains 11 residues. V dropped 10 bases and J dropped 6 bases, with 11 bases sitting between them. In DNA, the CDR3 is TGTGCCATAGCACAGGCTGATACGCAGTATTTT. It specifies CAIAQADTQYF.

This clone came up many times. The chain is built from TRBV28 and TRBJ2-3, with 10 bases aligning to TRBD1. The CDR3 extends over 17 amino acids. Germline CDR1 and CDR2: MDHEN and SYDVKM. The V gene end was trimmed by 3 bases and the J gene end by 3 bases; junction bases not matched to a gene: 9. This CDR3 is CASSFPPGQGLTDTQYF. CDR3 DNA sequence: TGTGCCAGCAGTTTCCCTCCGGGACAGGGGTTAACAGATACGCAGTATTTT. Based on the CDR3 plus reference TRBV28 and TRBJ2-3, the full variable domain is DVKVTQSSRYLVKRTGEKVFLECVQDMDHENMFWYRQDPGLGLRLIYFSYDVKMKEKGDIPEGYSVSREKKERFSLILESASTNQTSMYLCASSFPPGQGLTDTQYFGPGTRLTVL.

This clone was seen many times. V is TRBV6-1 and J is TRBJ1-4; D is perhaps TRBD1 (5 bases). V lost 6 bases and J lost 8, with 16 bases in between. Germline CDR1 is MNHNS and CDR2 is SASEGT. The CDR3 length is 14 residues. The CDR3 DNA is TGTGCCAGCAGGAACAGGAGACGGGACGAAAAACTGTTTTTT. Its protein product is CASRNRRRDEKLFF.

Ten or more counts support this clone. This rearrangement joins TRBV5-1 to TRBJ2-1, with TRBD2 matching 15 bases. This CDR3 is 19 amino acids long. The V gene end was trimmed by 4 bases and the J gene end by 0 bases; junction bases not matched to a gene: 8. The germline gives CDR1 SGHRS, CDR2 YFSETQ. The CDR3 sequence: CASSGWTSGRDSSYNEQFF. Here the CDR3 DNA reads TGCGCCAGCAGCGGATGGACTAGCGGGAGGGATAGCTCCTACAATGAGCAGTTCTTC.

This clone was seen many times. The junction departs from germline at one end; a sequencing error may be responsible. This chain links TRBV28 with TRBJ1-6; a possible D gene is TRBD1 (6 bases). This CDR3 has 16 amino acids. The germline gives CDR1 MDHEN, CDR2 SYDVKM. The chain's CDR3 is CASSTGTLSYNLPLHF. The CDR3 DNA reads TGTGCCAGCTCCACCGGGACACTCTCCTATAATTTACCCCTCCACTTT.

With regard to this clone: A much more abundant neighbour one base away suggests this may be a read error. The gene calls are TRBV3-1 and TRBJ2-5, with 9 bases lining up with TRBD2. Germline assignment: CDR1 LGHDT and CDR2 YNNKEL (reference sequence). The CDR3 covers 16 residues. CDR3 coding DNA: TGTGCCAGCATCCAAGATGGAGCGGGGGGAGGAGAGACCCAGTACTTC. This encodes CASIQDGAGGGETQYF.

This clone was seen repeatedly, ten times or more. The V and J genes are TRBV20-1 and TRBJ2-7, with D uncertain. The germline V gene encodes CDR1 DFQATT and CDR2 SNEGSKA (reference sequence). The V end lost 1 base, the J end lost 0 bases, and 7 bases lay between the germline ends. This CDR3 spans 13 amino acids. CDR3 protein: CSARVGYSYEQYF. Here the CDR3 DNA reads TGCAGTGCTAGAGTCGGCTACTCCTACGAGCAGTACTTC.

This clone was detected many times. The V call is TRBV28, the J call TRBJ2-1, with 15 bases fitting TRBD2. The CDR3 is made up of 15 amino acids. V shed 11 bases, J shed 7 bases, and the junction held 9 bases outside the gene matches. Per germline, CDR1 MDHEN and CDR2 SYDVKM. The CDR3 spells CAGGSGLAGGNEQFF. CDR3 DNA sequence: TGTGCCGGGGGCTCGGGACTAGCGGGAGGTAATGAGCAGTTCTTC.

Many counts were recorded for this clone. The chain combines TRBV6-5 with TRBJ1-4; D uncertain. Trimming pared 0 bases from V and 1 base from J, leaving 6 bases between. In germline, CDR1 is MNHEY, CDR2 SVGAGI. CDR3 size: 15 residues. Here the CDR3 reads CASSYSGVTNEKLFF. CDR3 nucleotides: TGTGCCAGCAGTTACTCTGGGGTAACTAATGAAAAACTGTTTTTT.

There are many counts of this clone. The chain combines TRBV9 with TRBJ2-2; D unresolved. V was shortened by 4 bases and J by 2 bases, with 6 bases between the two germline ends. CDR3 length equals 13 residues. CDR1 SGDLS and CDR2 YYNGEE come from the germline V gene. The CDR3 loop reads CASSQYNTGELFF. In nucleotides, the CDR3 is TGTGCCAGCAGCCAATATAACACCGGGGAGCTGTTTTTT.

Concerning this clone itself: A much more abundant neighbour one base away suggests this may be a read error. V is TRBV10-3 and J is TRBJ1-4; no reliable D call. CDR3 length: 12 amino acids. Looked up from germline, CDR1 is ENHRY and CDR2 is SYGVKD. V was pared by 0 bases and J by 6 bases, with 2 bases between. The CDR3 reads CAISESDEKLFF. The CDR3 nucleotides read TGTGCCATCAGTGAGTCTGATGAAAAACTGTTTTTT.

In its sample, this clone was seen many times. The rearrangement uses TRBV27 and TRBJ1-5; possible D gene TRBD1, 5 bases. Trimming cost V 6 bases and J 0 bases, with 12 bases left between them. The CDR3 is made up of 15 amino acids. The germline V gene encodes CDR1 MNHEY and CDR2 SMNVEV (reference sequence). The CDR3 loop reads CASSPTEHSNQPQHF. In DNA, the CDR3 is TGTGCCAGCAGCCCGACAGAGCATAGCAATCAGCCCCAGCATTTT.

This clone was counted ten times or more. The V gene is TRBV15, the J gene TRBJ1-2; D possibly corresponds to TRBD1 (5 bases). This CDR3 is built from 15 residues. Germline-derived CDR1 and CDR2 are LNHNV and YYDKDF (reference sequence). V was cut by 8 bases and J by 6 bases, with 22 bases left in between. CDR3 in DNA: TGTGCCACCCAGGGACCCACAGAGGACTCGCATGGCTACACCTTC. The encoded protein is CATQGPTEDSHGYTF. Drawing the rest from reference TRBV15 and TRBJ1-2, the complete variable domain is DAMVIQNPRYQVTQFGKPVTLSCSQTLNHNVMYWYQQKSSQAPKLLFHYYDKDFNNEADTPDNFQSRRPNTSFCFLDIRSPGLGDTAMYLCATQGPTEDSHGYTFGSGTRLTVV.

This clone appeared many times. The V and J genes are TRBV5-1 and TRBJ2-7, with D possibly TRBD1 on 6 matching bases. The CDR3 extends over 14 amino acids. Deletions cut 0 bases from V and 6 bases from J, with 13 bases between. From germline, CDR1 is SGHRS and CDR2 YFSETQ. Written as DNA, the CDR3 is TGCGCCAGCAGCTTGGCCCAGGGGTTCGGCGAGCAGTACTTC. Encoded protein: CASSLAQGFGEQYF.

Of note for this clone: This clone may be a read error of a much larger clone one base away. V gene TRBV9 combines with J gene TRBJ1-1; TRBD1 aligns across 8 bases. The CDR3 runs 13 residues. The germline V gene has CDR1 SGDLS and CDR2 YYNGEE. CDR3 residues: CASSISFLDRVSF. The CDR3 DNA reads TGTGCCAGCTCCATTTCGTTTTTGGACAGGGTCTCTTTT.

This clone was seen only a few times. A read error is possible here, since a much larger clone lies one base away. The chain has TRBV15 and TRBJ2-3; tentatively, D is TRBD2 (6 bases). Germline loops: CDR1 LNHNV, CDR2 YYDKDF (reference sequence). The V and J ends lost 1 base and 4 bases respectively, with 15 bases between them. The CDR3 totals 16 residues. CDR3 coding DNA: TGTGCCACCAGCAGAGCCCGCGGGAACACCCCAGATACGCAGTATTTT. Protein: CATSRARGNTPDTQYF.

Ten or more counts support this clone. The chain carries TRBV6-1 and TRBJ2-3; TRBD2 matches at 8 bases. There are 14 residues in the CDR3. J gave up 2 bases and V 8 bases, and 6 bases lay outside the gene matches. Per germline, CDR1 MNHNS and CDR2 SASEGT. The CDR3, as DNA: TGTGCCAGCGGCCGGGGGGGCTTCACAGATACGCAGTATTTT. Its protein is CASGRGGFTDTQYF.

This clone has a count of ten or more. The chain uses TRBV11-2 and TRBJ2-7; the D gene could be TRBD1 or TRBD2 (6 bases each). V lost 2 bases, J lost 4 bases, and 15 bases lay in between. The CDR3 spans 15 residues. Germline V CDR1 and CDR2: SGHAT, FQNNGV. The CDR3 spells CASSLKFEGGYEQYF. For the CDR3, the DNA is TGTGCCAGCAGCTTAAAGTTTGAGGGGGGTTACGAGCAGTACTTC.

This clone was observed at least ten times. A much larger clone lies a single base off, so this may be a read error. At the DNA level, this CDR3 is encoded by other sequences in the same sample as well. This sequence joins TRBV5-1 and TRBJ1-1; D uncertain. The CDR3 contains 11 residues. V was pared by 6 bases and J by 1 base, with 4 bases between. Germline assignment: CDR1 SGHRS and CDR2 YFSETQ. The CDR3 bases are TGCGCCAGCAAGGAGAACACTGAAGCTTTCTTT. Protein: CASKENTEAFF.

For this clone: Within the sample, other DNA sequences also encode this same CDR3. This chain uses TRBV30 with TRBJ2-7; 10 bases are a match to TRBD1. CDR1 and CDR2 from the germline V gene are GTSNPN and SVGIG (reference sequence). J lost 3 bases, V lost 3 bases, and 5 bases had no gene match. The CDR3 sequence is 14 residues long. The CDR3 sequence is CAWSDGTGDYEQYF. The CDR3 DNA reads TGTGCCTGGAGCGACGGGACAGGGGACTACGAGCAGTACTTC.

This clone occurred many times. The V and J genes are TRBV7-3 and TRBJ1-1; D unclear. The germline gives CDR1 SGHTA, CDR2 FQGTGA. V was shortened by 1 base and J by 6 bases, with 12 bases between the two germline ends. This CDR3 contains 14 residues. This CDR3 is CASSLIGDEAEAFF. Written as DNA, the CDR3 is TGTGCCAGCAGCTTAATCGGGGATGAGGCTGAAGCTTTCTTT.